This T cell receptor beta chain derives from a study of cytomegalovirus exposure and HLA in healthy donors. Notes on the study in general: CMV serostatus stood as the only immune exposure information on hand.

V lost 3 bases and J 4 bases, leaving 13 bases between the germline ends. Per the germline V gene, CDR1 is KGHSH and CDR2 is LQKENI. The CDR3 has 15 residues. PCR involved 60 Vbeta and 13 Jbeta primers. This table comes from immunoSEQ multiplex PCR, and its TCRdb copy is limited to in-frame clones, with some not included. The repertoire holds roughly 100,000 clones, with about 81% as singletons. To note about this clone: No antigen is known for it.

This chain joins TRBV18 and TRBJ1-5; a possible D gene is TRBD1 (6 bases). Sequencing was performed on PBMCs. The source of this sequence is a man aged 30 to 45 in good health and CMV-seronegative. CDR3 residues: CASSPSEGGNQPQHF. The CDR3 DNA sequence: TGTGCCAGCTCACCCTCGGAAGGGGGAAATCAGCCCCAGCATTTT.